The entry below describes one T cell receptor beta chain. The antigen remains unidentified. The CDR3 consists of 11 residues. Germline values: CDR1 SGHDT, CDR2 YYEEEE. V lost 6 bases to trimming and J lost 9 bases; unmatched junction nucleotides: 5. This sample stems from a study of cytomegalovirus exposure and HLA in healthy donors. Broader study findings: The investigators catalogued 160 or so TCR beta chains as cytomegalovirus-associated. Confirmation was obtained in vitro that a few CMV-associated chains are specific for CMV antigens. High specificity and sensitivity for cytomegalovirus status were reported for the classifier.

Sequencing used immunoSEQ multiplex PCR; TCRdb keeps in-frame clones, though not all of them. This table has about 330,000 clones, approximately 90% appearing once. What was sequenced was PBMCs. The receptor comes from a woman in her 30s in good health and CMV-seropositive. The chain has TRBV5-6 and TRBJ2-5; 7 bases align to TRBD1. The CDR3 DNA is TGTGCCAGCACTTCAGGGGGTCCCCAGTACTTC. Amino acid sequence: CASTSGGPQYF. The whole variable domain, filled in from reference TRBV5-6 and TRBJ2-5, reads DAGVTQSPTHLIKTRGQQVTLRCSPKSGHDTVSWYQQALGQGPQFIFQYYEEEERQRGNFPDRFSGHQFPNYSSELNVNALLLGDSALYLCASTSGGPQYFGPGTRLLVL.